This T cell receptor beta chain was retrieved from a study of identical twins. Unique molecular identifiers were present on the cDNA, and a universal primer site came from template switching. TCRdb passed the 5' RACE reads through MiXCR, listing each CDR3 protein once. This sample has hundreds of thousands of distinct CDR3 sequences, with under 8.5% found just once. This CDR3 is 13 amino acids long. Germline-derived CDR1 and CDR2 are SNHLY and FYNNEI. Trimming cost V 5 bases and J 2 bases, with 9 bases left between them. This clonotype was seen repeatedly, ten times or more. Its specificity is unknown. Broader study findings: Zero-insertion results could be subject to partial confounding by invariant MAIT and iNKT cells.

These data were also filed under a second study, of yellow fever vaccine responses in identical twins.

Sample: PBMCs. The TCR comes from a woman aged 18-29 years in good health. The rearrangement uses TRBV2 and TRBJ1-2; D is uncertain. The CDR3, as DNA: TGTGCCAGCAGTTCCTTGGAAAACTATGGCTACACCTTC. Protein: CASSSLENYGYTF.